What follows are 8 T cell receptor beta chains derived from one specimen sequenced in a study of beta chain features in type 1 diabetes. Since all of the isolated RNA was reverse transcribed, expressed TCRB transcripts were what got sequenced. Here immunoSEQ multiplex PCR was the method, and the copy in TCRdb shows in-frame clones only, minus some. Of about 150,000 clones in the sample, around 7.9% were seen once. Their target antigens are unknown. Findings and caveats of the study: Moderate but significant shortening of TCRB CDR3s was recorded in all four CD4+ subsets from Type 1 diabetes patients.

The sequenced sample consisted of central memory CD4+ T cells from blood. The receptors originated from a man aged 18 to 30 with type 1 diabetes.

This chain uses TRBV5-4 with TRBJ1-2; D gene ambiguous. This CDR3 has 15 amino acids. Germline V gene lookup returns CDR1 SGHNT and CDR2 YYREEE (reference sequence). The V gene lost 3 bases and the J gene lost 5 bases, with 17 bases spanning the gap. The DNA of the CDR3 is TGTGCCAGCAGCTGGGAGGCCGCGGCAGTATATGGCTACACCTTC. It specifies CASSWEAAAVYGYTF.

The genes are TRBV6-5 and TRBJ2-7; possible D gene TRBD2, 5 bases. The V end was cut by 4 bases, the J end by 4 bases, with 14 bases between. Germline CDR1 and CDR2: MNHEY and SVGAGI. The length of the CDR3 is 14 residues. The CDR3 is CASSSGDKPYEQYF. The CDR3 bases are TGTGCCAGCAGTTCCGGGGATAAACCGTACGAGCAGTACTTC.

At least ten counts were recorded for this clone. The V gene is TRBV7-9, the J gene TRBJ1-1; maybe TRBD1 (6 bases). CDR3 length: 15 residues. Trimming shortened V by 5 bases and J by 3 bases, and 16 bases separated the two germline ends. Germline V gives CDR1 SEHNR, CDR2 FQNEAQ (reference sequence). The CDR3 DNA reads TGTGCCAGCAGCCAGGGGCAGGGTTGGGACACTGAAGCTTTCTTT. Residues: CASSQGQGWDTEAFF.

This clone was observed a few times. The J gene is TRBJ2-7, the V gene TRBV14, with 13 bases lining up with TRBD2. Germline V lookup: CDR1 SGHDN, CDR2 FVKESK. The V gene end was trimmed by 4 bases and the J gene end by 3 bases; junction bases not matched to a gene: 6. This CDR3 has 16 amino acids. The CDR3 reads CASSPGTSGNFYEQYF. The CDR3 DNA is TGTGCCAGCAGCCCGGGGACTAGCGGGAATTTCTACGAGCAGTACTTC.

In this sample, this clone turned up a few times. The chain combines TRBV4-3 with TRBJ1-5; no definite D call. Trimming removed 0 bases at V and 1 base at J, with 13 bases between. The CDR3 is 17 residues long. The V gene's germline CDR1 is LGHNA and CDR2 YSLEER. The CDR3 DNA reads TGCGCCAGCAGCCAAGATAGTGCGGCCGGGAGCAATCAGCCCCAGCATTTT. It yields the protein CASSQDSAAGSNQPQHF.

The chain employs TRBV28 and TRBJ2-7; D not resolved. V was cut by 3 bases and J by 0 bases, with 12 bases left in between. In germline, CDR1 is MDHEN, CDR2 SYDVKM. The CDR3 loop spans 15 amino acids. This chain's CDR3 is CASSFDGGSSYEQYF. Here the CDR3 DNA reads TGTGCCAGCAGTTTTGACGGCGGAAGCTCCTACGAGCAGTACTTC.

The genes are TRBV6-1 and TRBJ1-5, with 7 bases lining up with TRBD1. This CDR3 has 16 residues. CDR1 is MNHNS, CDR2 SASEGT, per germline. The V and J ends lost 4 bases and 9 bases, in that order; junction bases with no gene match: 15. In DNA, the CDR3 is TGTGCCAGCAGTGTTAGCGGGACAGAAATTTGGAGGCCCCAGCATTTT. Residues: CASSVSGTEIWRPQHF.

This chain uses TRBV5-4 with TRBJ2-1; TRBD2 is a possible D gene (7 bases). V was trimmed by 7 bases and J by 6 bases, leaving 17 bases between them. The germline V gene has CDR1 SGHNT and CDR2 YYREEE (reference sequence). The CDR3 runs 14 residues. The CDR3 reads CASPGGLAANEQFF. The CDR3 DNA sequence: TGTGCCAGCCCCGGGGGGCTAGCCGCCAATGAGCAGTTCTTC.